What follows are 3 T cell receptor beta chains derived from one specimen sequenced in a study of blood T cell repertoires in COVID-19. Sequenced by immunoSEQ multiplex PCR; TCRdb stores in-frame clones only, minus some. The sample gives approximately 15,000 clones, roughly 90% of which show up once; less than 4% is in the top ten. The source material was peripheral blood. The receptors were sampled from a human donor in a cohort sampled during active COVID-19.

This clone was seen only a few times. V and J are TRBV6-5 and TRBJ1-5; TRBD1 aligns across 7 bases. The CDR3 is made up of 15 amino acids. With 5 bases clipped from V and 6 bases from J, the junction kept 10 bases outside the gene matches. Germline V lookup: CDR1 MNHEY, CDR2 SVGAGI. The DNA for the CDR3 is TGTGCCAGCAGTAGACAGGGTTCGGGGTCTCAGCCCCAGCATTTT. It translates to CASSRQGSGSQPQHF.

The chain links TRBV18 to TRBJ2-3; tentative D call: TRBD2 (6 bases). The germline V gene has CDR1 KGHSH and CDR2 LQKENI. The V end was cut by 1 base, the J end by 2 bases, with 10 bases between. The CDR3 is 15 amino acids. The CDR3 nucleotides read TGTGCCAGCTCACCACGGCTAGCGAACACAGATACGCAGTATTTT. Translating it yields CASSPRLANTDTQYF.

This clone was picked up one time. V gene TRBV10-3 combines with J gene TRBJ2-6, with TRBD1 matching 7 bases. The germline V gene has CDR1 ENHRY and CDR2 SYGVKD. CDR3 length equals 16 residues. Losses at the gene ends were 4 bases for V and 4 bases for J; bases not matched to a gene: 7. The CDR3 nucleotides are TGTGCCATCAGTGGCATGAGGGGGCCCGGGGCCAACGTCCTGACTTTC. Translation gives CAISGMRGPGANVLTF.